This T cell receptor (beta chain) was sequenced for a study of regulatory T cells in long-lasting Graves disease. General study findings and limits: Persistent Graves' disease cases displayed lower TCR diversity than newly diagnosed ones. Study was limited to peripheral blood, excluding thyroid tissue. Gene preferences differed: TRBV28, TRBJ1-2, TRBJ2-5 in persistent cases.

In its sample, this clonotype was seen a few times. Its antigen is undetermined. A clone one base away is much larger, so this may be a read error. Construction of the TCR beta libraries employed iRepertoire HTBI primers in conjunction with Arm-PCR of CDR3 regions. A single record per CDR3 protein comes from TCRdb applying MiXCR to the multiplex PCR reads. The sample holds some 320,000 distinct CDR3 sequences, 18% seen once. This CDR3 is built from 17 residues. V lost 2 bases to trimming and J lost 10 bases, with 24 bases between them. In germline, CDR1 is MNHEY, CDR2 SVGAGI. The sample's time point: newly diagnosed GD, antithyroid drugs for less than 3 months. From RNA extracted from PBMCs, the TCR library was made. Graves' disease diagnosis was established per American Thyroid Association guidelines.

Material: peripheral blood mononuclear cells (PBMCs), obtained at new diagnosis, from a patient treated with antithyroid drugs. The sequence was obtained from a female donor with Graves disease. The chain recombines TRBV6-5 with TRBJ2-1, with a weak D call TRBD1 (7 bases). Here the CDR3 DNA reads TGTGCCAGCAGTTACGTCGAGCCCGGGGCAGGGGGAGGCGAGCAGTTCTTC. The encoded protein is CASSYVEPGAGGGEQFF.